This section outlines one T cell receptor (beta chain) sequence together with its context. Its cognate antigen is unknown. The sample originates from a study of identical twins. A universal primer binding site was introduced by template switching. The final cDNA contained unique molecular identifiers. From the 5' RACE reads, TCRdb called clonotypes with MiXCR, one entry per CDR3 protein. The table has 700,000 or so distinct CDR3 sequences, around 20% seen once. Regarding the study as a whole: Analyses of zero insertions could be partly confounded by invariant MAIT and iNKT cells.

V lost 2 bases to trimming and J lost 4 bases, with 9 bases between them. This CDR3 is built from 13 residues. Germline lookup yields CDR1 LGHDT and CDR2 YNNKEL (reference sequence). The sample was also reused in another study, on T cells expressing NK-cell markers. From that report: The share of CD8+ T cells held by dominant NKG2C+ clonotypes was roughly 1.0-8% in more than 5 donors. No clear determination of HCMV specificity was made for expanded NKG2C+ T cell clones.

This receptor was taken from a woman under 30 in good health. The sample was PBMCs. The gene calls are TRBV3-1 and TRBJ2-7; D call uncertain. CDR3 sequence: CASSQNSEYEQYF. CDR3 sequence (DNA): TGTGCCAGCAGCCAAAACAGTGAGTACGAGCAGTACTTC.